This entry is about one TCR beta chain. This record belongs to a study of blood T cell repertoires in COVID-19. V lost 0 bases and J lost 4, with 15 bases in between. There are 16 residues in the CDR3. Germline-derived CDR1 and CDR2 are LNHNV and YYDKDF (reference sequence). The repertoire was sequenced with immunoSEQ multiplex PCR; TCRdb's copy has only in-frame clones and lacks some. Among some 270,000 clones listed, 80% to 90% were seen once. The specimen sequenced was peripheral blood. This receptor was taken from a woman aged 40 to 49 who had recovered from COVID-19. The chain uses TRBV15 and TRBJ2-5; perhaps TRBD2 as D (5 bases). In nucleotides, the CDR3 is TGTGCCACCAGCAGAGATCGGATAGGAGGTACAGAGACCCAGTACTTC. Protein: CATSRDRIGGTETQYF.